Listed below are T cell receptor beta chains from one sample, sequenced in a study of cytotoxic CD8 clonotypes in ibrutinib-treated CLL. Assay: immunoSEQ multiplex PCR; the TCRdb copy retains only in-frame clones and omits some. The table shows about 310,000 clones, with about 80% occurring only once. The sequencing here drew on PBMCs, taken before ibrutinib treatment. These TCRs come from a human donor with chronic lymphocytic leukemia. Each CDR3 is given with its conserved first and last residue. The order of the fields is clone size, J gene, V gene, D gene, CDR3 DNA, CDR3 protein. A D gene is named only where the DNA matches it firmly. Expanded clones get a size class; other rows say once, few or many, or leave the size out.

>.|TRBJ1-1|TRBV7-2|.
TGTGCCAGCAGCTTAGGCGGGGCTGAAGCTTTCTTT
CASSLGGAEAFF
>.|TRBJ1-2|TRBV2|.
TGTGCCAGCAGTCCGGGGCTCCAAGTAGGCTACACCTTC
CASSPGLQVGYTF
>once|TRBJ2-2|TRBV7-3|TRBD2
TGTGCCAGCAGCTTAAAGGGGCTAGCGGGAGGTCGCACCGGGGAGCTGTTTTTT
CASSLKGLAGGRTGELFF
>.|TRBJ1-2|TRBV7-2|TRBD1
TGTGCCAGCAGCTTAATTCCGTCGGCGCAGGGGGCTTATGGCTACACCTTC
CASSLIPSAQGAYGYTF
>.|TRBJ2-3|TRBV7-9|.
TGTGCCAGCAGCTCCCGGGAGAGTGGCACAGATACGCAGTATTTT
CASSSRESGTDTQYF
>few|TRBJ1-2|TRBV7-9|.
TGTGCCAGCAGCTTAGTCATGGGGTCTGGCTACACCTTC
CASSLVMGSGYTF
>.|TRBJ1-1|TRBV6-5|.
TGTGCCAGCAGTTACGTGTACATTGGGAACACTGAAGCTTTCTTT
CASSYVYIGNTEAFF
>few|TRBJ2-5|TRBV4-2|TRBD1
TGTGCCAGCAGCCAGGGACAGCAAGAGACCCAGTACTTC
CASSQGQQETQYF
>once|TRBJ2-3|TRBV28|.
TGTGCCAGCAGTTTATTCGGGCGTGGGGCCACAGATACGCAGTATTTT
CASSLFGRGATDTQYF
>.|TRBJ2-1|TRBV29-1|TRBD2
TGCAGCGTTGAAGGGGGCCTAGCGGGAGAGTTGGATGAGCAGTTCTTC
CSVEGGLAGELDEQFF
>.|TRBJ2-1|TRBV7-3|TRBD2
TGTGCCAGCAGCTTAGCAATAGCGGGTAACAATGAGCAGTTCTTC
CASSLAIAGNNEQFF
>.|TRBJ2-1|TRBV6-5|TRBD2
TGTGCCAGCAGTTCTAGCGGGAGGGCCAACAATGAGCAGTTCTTC
CASSSSGRANNEQFF
>.|TRBJ2-5|TRBV16|.
TGTGCCAGCAGCCAAGTTCTCCTGAAAGAGACCCAGTACTTC
CASSQVLLKETQYF